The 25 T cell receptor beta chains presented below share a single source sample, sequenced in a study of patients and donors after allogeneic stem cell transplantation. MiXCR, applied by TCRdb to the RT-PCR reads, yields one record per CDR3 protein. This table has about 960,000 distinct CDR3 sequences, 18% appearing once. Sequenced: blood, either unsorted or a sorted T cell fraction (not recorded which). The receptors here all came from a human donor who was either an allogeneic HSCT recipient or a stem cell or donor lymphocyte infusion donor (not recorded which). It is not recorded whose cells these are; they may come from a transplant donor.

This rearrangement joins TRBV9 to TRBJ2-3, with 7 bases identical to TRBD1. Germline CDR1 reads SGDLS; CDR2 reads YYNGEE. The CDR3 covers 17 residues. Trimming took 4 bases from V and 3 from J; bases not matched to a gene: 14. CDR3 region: CASSPISTGEITDTQYF. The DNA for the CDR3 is TGTGCCAGCAGCCCCATAAGCACAGGGGAAATAACAGATACGCAGTATTTT.

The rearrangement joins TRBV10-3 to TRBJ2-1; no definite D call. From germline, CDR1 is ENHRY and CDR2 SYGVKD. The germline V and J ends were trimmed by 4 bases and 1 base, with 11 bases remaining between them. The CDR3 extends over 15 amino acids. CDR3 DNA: TGTGCCATCAGTGCTGACTGGAGATCCTACAATGAGCAGTTCTTC. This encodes CAISADWRSYNEQFF.

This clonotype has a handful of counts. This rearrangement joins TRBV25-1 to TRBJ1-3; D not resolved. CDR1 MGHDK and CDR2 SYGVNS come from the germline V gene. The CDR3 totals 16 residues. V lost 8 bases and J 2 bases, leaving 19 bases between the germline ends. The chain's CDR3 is CASSGTARPPGNTIYF. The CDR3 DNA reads TGTGCCAGCTCAGGAACGGCGCGCCCACCTGGAAACACCATATATTTT. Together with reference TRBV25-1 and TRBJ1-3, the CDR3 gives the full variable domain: EADIYQTPRYLVIGTGKKITLECSQTMGHDKMYWYQQDPGMELHLIHYSYGVNSTEKGDLSSESTVSRIRTEHFPLTLESARPSHTSQYLCASSGTARPPGNTIYFGEGSWLTVV.

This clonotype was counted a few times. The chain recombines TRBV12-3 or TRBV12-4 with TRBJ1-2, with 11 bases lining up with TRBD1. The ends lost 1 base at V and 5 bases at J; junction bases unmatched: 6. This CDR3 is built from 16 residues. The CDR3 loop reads CASSLVGGQGAYGYTF. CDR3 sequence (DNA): TGTGCCAGCAGTTTAGTCGGCGGACAGGGGGCGTATGGCTACACCTTC.

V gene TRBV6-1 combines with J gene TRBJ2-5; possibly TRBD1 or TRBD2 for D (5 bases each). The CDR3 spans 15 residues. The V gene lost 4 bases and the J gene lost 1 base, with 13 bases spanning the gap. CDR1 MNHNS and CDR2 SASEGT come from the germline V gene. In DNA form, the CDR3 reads TGTGCCAGCAGTGGAACCCCAGGGAGCCAAGAGACCCAGTACTTC. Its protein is CASSGTPGSQETQYF.

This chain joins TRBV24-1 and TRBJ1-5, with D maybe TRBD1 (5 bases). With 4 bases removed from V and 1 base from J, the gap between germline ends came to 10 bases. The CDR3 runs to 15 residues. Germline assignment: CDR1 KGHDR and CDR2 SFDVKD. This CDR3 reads CATSEGGGSNQPQHF. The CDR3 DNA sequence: TGTGCCACCAGTGAGGGGGGTGGGAGCAATCAGCCCCAGCATTTT.

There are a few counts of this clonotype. The CDR3 sequence is CASSDRSLMGTGELFF. The CDR3 bases are TGTGCCAGCAGTGACAGGAGTTTAATGGGAACCGGGGAGCTGTTTTTT. The genes are TRBV2 and TRBJ2-2; D ambiguous. CDR3 size: 16 residues. CDR1 is SNHLY and CDR2 is FYNNEI in the germline V gene. With 3 bases removed from V and 5 bases from J, the gap between germline ends came to 16 bases. Complete variable domain (other parts from reference TRBV2 and TRBJ2-2): EPEVTQTPSHQVTQMGQEVILRCVPISNHLYFYWYRQILGQKVEFLVSFYNNEISEKSEIFDDQFSVERPDGSNFTLKIRSTKLEDSAMYFCASSDRSLMGTGELFFGEGSRLTVL.

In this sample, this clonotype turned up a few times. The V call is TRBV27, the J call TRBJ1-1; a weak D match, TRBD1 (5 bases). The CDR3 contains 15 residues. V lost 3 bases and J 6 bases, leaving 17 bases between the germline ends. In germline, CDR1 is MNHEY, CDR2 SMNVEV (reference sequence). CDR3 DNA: TGTGCCAGCAGTTTTTATGGGGGTATAATTGCTGAAGCTTTCTTT. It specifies CASSFYGGIIAEAFF.

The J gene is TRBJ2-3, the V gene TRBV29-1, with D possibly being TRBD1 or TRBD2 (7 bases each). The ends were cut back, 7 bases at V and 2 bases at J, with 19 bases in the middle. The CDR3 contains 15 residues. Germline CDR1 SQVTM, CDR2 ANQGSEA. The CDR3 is CSGQGRGGVTDTQYF. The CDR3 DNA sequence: TGCAGCGGCCAGGGCAGGGGGGGCGTCACAGATACGCAGTATTTT.

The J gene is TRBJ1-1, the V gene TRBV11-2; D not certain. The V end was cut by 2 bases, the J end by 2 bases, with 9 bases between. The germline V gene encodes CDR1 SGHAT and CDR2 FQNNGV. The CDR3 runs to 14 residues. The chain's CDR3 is CASSLSDGNTEAFF. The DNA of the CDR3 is TGTGCCAGCAGCTTATCGGACGGAAACACTGAAGCTTTCTTT.

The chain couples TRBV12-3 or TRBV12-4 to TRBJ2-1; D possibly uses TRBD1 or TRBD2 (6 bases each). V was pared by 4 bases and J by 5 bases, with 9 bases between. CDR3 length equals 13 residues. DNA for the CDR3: TGTGCCAGCAGTTACCGGGGGCACAATGAGCAGTTCTTC. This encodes CASSYRGHNEQFF.

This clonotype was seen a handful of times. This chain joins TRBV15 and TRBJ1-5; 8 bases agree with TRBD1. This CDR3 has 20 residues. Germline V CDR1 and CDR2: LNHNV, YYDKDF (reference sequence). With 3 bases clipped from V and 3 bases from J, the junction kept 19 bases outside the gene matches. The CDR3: CATSRENPPNRGTSNQPQHF. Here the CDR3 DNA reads TGTGCCACCAGCAGGGAGAACCCACCAAACAGGGGGACCTCCAATCAGCCCCAGCATTTT. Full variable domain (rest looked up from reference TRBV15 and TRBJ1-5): DAMVIQNPRYQVTQFGKPVTLSCSQTLNHNVMYWYQQKSSQAPKLLFHYYDKDFNNEADTPDNFQSRRPNTSFCFLDIRSPGLGDTAMYLCATSRENPPNRGTSNQPQHFGDGTRLSIL.

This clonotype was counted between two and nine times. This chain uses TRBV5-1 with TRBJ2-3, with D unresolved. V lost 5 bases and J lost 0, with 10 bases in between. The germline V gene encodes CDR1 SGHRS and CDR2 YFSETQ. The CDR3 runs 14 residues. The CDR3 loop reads CASRVDGSTDTQYF. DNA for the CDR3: TGCGCCAGCAGGGTGGACGGAAGCACAGATACGCAGTATTTT.

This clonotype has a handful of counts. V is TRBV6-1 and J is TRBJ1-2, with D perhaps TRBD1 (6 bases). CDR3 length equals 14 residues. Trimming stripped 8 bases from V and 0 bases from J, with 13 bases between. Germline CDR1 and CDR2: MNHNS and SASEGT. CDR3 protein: CASGRGGANYGYTF. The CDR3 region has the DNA TGTGCCAGCGGGCGGGGGGGCGCTAACTATGGCTACACCTTC.

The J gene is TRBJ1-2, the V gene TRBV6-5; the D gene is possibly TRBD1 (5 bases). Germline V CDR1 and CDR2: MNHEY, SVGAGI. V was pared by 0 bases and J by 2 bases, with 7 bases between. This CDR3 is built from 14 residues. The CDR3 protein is CASSYSGVNYGYTF. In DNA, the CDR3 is TGTGCCAGCAGTTACTCAGGGGTCAACTATGGCTACACCTTC.

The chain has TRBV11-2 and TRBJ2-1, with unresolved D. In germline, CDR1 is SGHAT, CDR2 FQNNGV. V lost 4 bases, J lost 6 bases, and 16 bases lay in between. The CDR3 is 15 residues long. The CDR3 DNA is TGTGCCAGCAGCTCCTCCCCTAGTTGGCGCAATGAGCAGTTCTTC. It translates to CASSSSPSWRNEQFF. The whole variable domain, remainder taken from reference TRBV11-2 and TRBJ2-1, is EAGVAQSPRYKIIEKRQSVAFWCNPISGHATLYWYQQILGQGPKLLIQFQNNGVVDDSQLPKDRFSAERLKGVDSTLKIQPAKLEDSAVYLCASSSSPSWRNEQFFGPGTRLTVL.

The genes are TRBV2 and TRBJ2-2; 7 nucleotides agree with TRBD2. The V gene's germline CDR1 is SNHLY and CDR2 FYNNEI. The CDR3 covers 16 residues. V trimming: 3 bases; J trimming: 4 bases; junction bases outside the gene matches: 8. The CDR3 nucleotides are TGTGCCAGCAGTGAGCAACTAGCGAGCGTCACCGGGGAGCTGTTTTTT. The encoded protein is CASSEQLASVTGELFF.

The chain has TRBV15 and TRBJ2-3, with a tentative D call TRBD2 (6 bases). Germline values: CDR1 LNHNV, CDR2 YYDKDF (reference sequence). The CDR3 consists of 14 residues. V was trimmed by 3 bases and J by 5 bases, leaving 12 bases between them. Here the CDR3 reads CATSRRLDKDTQYF. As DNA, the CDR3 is TGTGCCACCAGCAGGAGACTAGACAAAGATACGCAGTATTTT.

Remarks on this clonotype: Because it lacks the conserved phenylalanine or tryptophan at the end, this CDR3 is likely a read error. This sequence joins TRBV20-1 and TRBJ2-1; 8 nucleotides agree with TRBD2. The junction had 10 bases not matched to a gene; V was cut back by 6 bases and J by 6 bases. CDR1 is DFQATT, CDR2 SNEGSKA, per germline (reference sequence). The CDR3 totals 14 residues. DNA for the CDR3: TGCAGTGCCAAAAGACTAGCGCTTTTCAATGAGCAGTTCTTG. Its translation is CSAKRLALFNEQFL.

In DNA, the CDR3 is TGTGCCAGCAGTGAAGGCCGGGACGGCCACAATGAGCAGTTCTTC. It is translated as CASSEGRDGHNEQFF. The chain has TRBV6-1 and TRBJ2-1, with D perhaps given as TRBD1 or TRBD2 (5 bases each). Germline-derived CDR1 and CDR2 are MNHNS and SASEGT. This CDR3 region has 15 residues. Trimming left V 1 base short and J 5 bases short, with 12 bases between.

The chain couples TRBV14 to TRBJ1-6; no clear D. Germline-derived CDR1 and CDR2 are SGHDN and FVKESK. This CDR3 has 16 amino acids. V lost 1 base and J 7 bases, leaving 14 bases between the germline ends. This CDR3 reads CASSQVRPGSNSPLHF. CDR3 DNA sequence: TGTGCCAGCAGCCAAGTTCGGCCCGGGAGCAATTCACCCCTCCACTTT.

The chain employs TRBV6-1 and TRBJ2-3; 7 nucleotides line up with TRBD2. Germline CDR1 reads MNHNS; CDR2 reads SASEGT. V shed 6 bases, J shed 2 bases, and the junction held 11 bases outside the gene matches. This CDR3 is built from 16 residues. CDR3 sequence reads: CASSPRGRRFTDTQYF. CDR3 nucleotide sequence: TGTGCCAGCAGCCCCCGCGGGAGACGCTTCACAGATACGCAGTATTTT.

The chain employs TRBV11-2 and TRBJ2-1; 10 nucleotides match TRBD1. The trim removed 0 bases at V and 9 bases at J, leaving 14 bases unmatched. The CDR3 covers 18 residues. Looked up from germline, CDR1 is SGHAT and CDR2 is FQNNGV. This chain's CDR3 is CASSLESPLGTGDGEQFF. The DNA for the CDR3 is TGTGCCAGCAGCTTAGAGTCCCCTCTCGGGACAGGGGATGGTGAGCAGTTCTTC. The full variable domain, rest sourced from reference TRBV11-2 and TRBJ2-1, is EAGVAQSPRYKIIEKRQSVAFWCNPISGHATLYWYQQILGQGPKLLIQFQNNGVVDDSQLPKDRFSAERLKGVDSTLKIQPAKLEDSAVYLCASSLESPLGTGDGEQFFGPGTRLTVL.

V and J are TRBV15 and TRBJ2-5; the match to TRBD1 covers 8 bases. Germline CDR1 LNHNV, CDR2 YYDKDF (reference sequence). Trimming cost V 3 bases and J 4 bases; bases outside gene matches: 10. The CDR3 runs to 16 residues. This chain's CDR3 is CATSRAEGRGRETQYF. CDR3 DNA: TGTGCCACCAGCAGGGCCGAGGGCAGGGGGCGAGAGACCCAGTACTTC. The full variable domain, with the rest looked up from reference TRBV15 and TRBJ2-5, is DAMVIQNPRYQVTQFGKPVTLSCSQTLNHNVMYWYQQKSSQAPKLLFHYYDKDFNNEADTPDNFQSRRPNTSFCFLDIRSPGLGDTAMYLCATSRAEGRGRETQYFGPGTRLLVL.

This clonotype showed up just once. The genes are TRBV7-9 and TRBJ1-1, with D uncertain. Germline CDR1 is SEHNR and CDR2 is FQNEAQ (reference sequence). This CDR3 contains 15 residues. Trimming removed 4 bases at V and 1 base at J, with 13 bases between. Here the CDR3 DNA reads TGTGCCAGCAGCTCCAGACGGGTTGGGAACACTGAAGCTTTCTTT. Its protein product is CASSSRRVGNTEAFF.